The sequence of this TCR beta chain was determined in a study of CD8 T cells in Susac syndrome. RNA was extracted with the RNeasy kit, and a quantity of about 0.5 to 1 ug was reverse transcribed using random hexamers. TCRdb passed the immunoSEQ multiplex PCR reads through MiXCR, listing each CDR3 protein once. This sample has about 140,000 distinct CDR3 sequences; approximately 95% occur once, and the top ten carry approximately 0.3%. In germline, CDR1 is MNHEY, CDR2 SVGAGI. V lost 0 bases and J lost 1, with 8 bases in between. The CDR3 is 15 residues long. This chain joins TRBV6-5 and TRBJ2-3, with D maybe TRBD1 (6 bases). The sequence came from a human donor in good health. The specimen was CD8+ T cells from PBMCs. CDR3 residues: CASSYSQGRTDTQYF. CDR3 in DNA: TGTGCCAGCAGTTACTCCCAGGGGCGCACAGATACGCAGTATTTT.